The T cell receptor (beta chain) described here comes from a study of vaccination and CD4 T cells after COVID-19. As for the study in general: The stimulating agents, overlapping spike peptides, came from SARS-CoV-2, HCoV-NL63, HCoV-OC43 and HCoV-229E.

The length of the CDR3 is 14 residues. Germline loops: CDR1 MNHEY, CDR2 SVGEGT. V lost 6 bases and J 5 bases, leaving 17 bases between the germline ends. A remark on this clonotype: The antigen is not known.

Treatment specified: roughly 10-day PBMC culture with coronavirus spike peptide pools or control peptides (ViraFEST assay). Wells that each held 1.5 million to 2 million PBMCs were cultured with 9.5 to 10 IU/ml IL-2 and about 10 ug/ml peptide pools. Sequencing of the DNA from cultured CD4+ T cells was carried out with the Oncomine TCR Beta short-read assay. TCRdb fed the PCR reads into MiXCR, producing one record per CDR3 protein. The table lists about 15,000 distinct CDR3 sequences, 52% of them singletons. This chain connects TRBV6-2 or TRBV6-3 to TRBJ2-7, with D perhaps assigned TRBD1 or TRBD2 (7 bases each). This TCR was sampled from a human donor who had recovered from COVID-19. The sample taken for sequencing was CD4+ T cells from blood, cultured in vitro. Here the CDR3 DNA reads TGTGCCAGCAGGCCCTCAGGGGGGGAGGACGAGCAGTACTTC. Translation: CASRPSGGEDEQYF.